The source of this T cell receptor (beta chain) is a study of blood T cell repertoires in COVID-19. Overall study: The cDNA or gDNA used as material had been derived from T cells, B-cell-depleted T cells, or PBMCs.

This clone was observed a few times. Profiling relied on immunoSEQ multiplex PCR, and the TCRdb table lists in-frame clones only, not all of them. The sample comprises some 240,000 clones, 75% to 90% of which are singletons, and about 3.5% rests with the top ten. The receptor's source is a woman aged 40-49 years with acute COVID-19. Sequencing was performed on PBMCs or T cells enriched from blood (not recorded which).

CDR3 nucleotide sequence: TGCAGCGTTCCTCTCGGGGGCACAGATACGCAGTATTTT. Its protein is CSVPLGGTDTQYF. V gene TRBV29-1 combines with J gene TRBJ2-3; TRBD2 is a possible D gene (5 bases). Per germline, CDR1 SQVTM and CDR2 ANQGSEA. The CDR3 is made up of 13 amino acids. Deletions cut 5 bases from V and 1 base from J, with 10 bases between.